This T cell receptor (beta chain) was retrieved from a study of blood T cell repertoires in COVID-19 (dated by TCRdb to 2020 to 2021). Some background on the complete study: Samples covering the acute and convalescent phases of COVID-19 were provided by collaborators in the United States, Italy and Spain. Subjects who had been exposed to COVID-19, were actively infected with it, or had recovered from it provided the deeply sampled blood TCRbeta repertoires that made up the dataset. Where available, HLA class I and class II types were obtained from metadata supplied by the sample provider rather than from assay-based typing. The material from the prospective study consisted of cDNA or gDNA derived from T cells, B-cell-depleted T cells, or PBMCs. A de-identified subject ID, COVID-19 status, age in years and sex were almost always included in the sample metadata. The samples were drawn from two sources: the first 160 participants of the ongoing ImmuneRACE study, and 1,000 to 1,500 subjects contributed by 6 global collaborators. A freely available public database, intended as a resource for researchers studying the immune response to SARS-CoV-2, is where the repertoires were released.

Turning to this clone: Its antigen has not been determined. Base qualities are not provided; no much larger clone lies one nucleotide away.

In Seattle, one collaborating source enrolled patients while the infection was active and tracked those patients longitudinally over the course of disease. Each collaborating institution followed its own protocols to collect whole blood in K2EDTA tubes. For TCRbeta analysis, collaborator samples were shipped as frozen whole blood, as isolated PBMCs, or as DNA extracted from either sample type. TCRbeta CDR3 regions were amplified from genomic DNA by means of the immunoSEQ Assay, a bias-controlled multiplex PCR. On the study's bioinformatics: The number of nucleated cells in each sample was estimated by amplification of reference gene primers within the assay. Sequence reads were collapsed and filtered to measure the absolute abundance of every unique TCRbeta CDR3 rearrangement. Productive Simpson clonality was computed per sample as the square root of Simpson's diversity index over productive rearrangements. The clones in this table, taken by TCRdb from immuneACCESS, are in-frame only. Not every clone is retained; where verified, under half of the shortfall comes from an unresolved V gene, and the cause of the rest is unknown. For V, J and clone size, that table is used; D and trimming come from the DNA. In this sample the table shows roughly 330,000 clones, 87% of which occur a single time. The ten biggest clones cover more than 7.5% of the sample.

Overall study outcomes, separate from this receptor: The amount of clinical and demographic metadata varied by source and participant and was provided uncurated.

Sequences MNHEY (CDR1) and SVGEGT (CDR2) are obtained from the germline V gene. V is cut by 2 bases and J by 6 bases, and the space between the germline ends is 19 bases. The CDR3 contains 16 residues, cysteine and phenylalanine counted. Solely the CDR3 DNA is kept, with 48 bases framed from the first base. Recombination connected TRBV6-2 or TRBV6-3 to TRBJ1-2; a tentative D call is TRBD1 (5 bases match). Sequencing was carried out using peripheral blood. The source is a man aged 30 to 45 with COVID-19, enrolled during active disease. The CDR3 has the sequence CASSYNGAVWINGYTF. Here is the DNA: TGTGCCAGCAGTTACAATGGGGCAGTGTGGATAAATGGCTACACCTTC.